This T cell receptor beta chain emerged from a study of T-cell reconstitution after alpha-beta-depleted transplantation in children. This clonotype has only a few counts. The CDR3 runs to 15 residues. V lost 5 bases and J lost 2; bases outside the gene matches: 7. The germline V gene encodes CDR1 SGHKS and CDR2 YYEKEE (reference sequence). Preparation of the TCRbeta library used unique molecular identifiers. Each CDR3 protein is one row after TCRdb ran MiXCR on the PCR reads. The sample contains 490,000 or so distinct CDR3 sequences, around 13% of which appear only once. The V gene is TRBV5-5, the J gene TRBJ2-7, with TRBD1 identical over 10 bases. This clonotype originated in a human donor who donated a stem cell graft to a child with combined immunodeficiency. The sample here was PBMCs from the stem cell graft donor, taken from the stem cell graft. CDR3: CASRLYGQGAYEQYF. CDR3 nucleotide sequence: TGTGCCAGCAGGTTATACGGACAGGGGGCCTACGAGCAGTACTTC.